What follows are 12 T cell receptor beta chains derived from one specimen sequenced in a study of T cells after yellow fever vaccination (dated by TCRdb to the late 2010s). The treatment or condition label on this specimen signifies: live attenuated yellow fever vaccine strain. Receptor amplification or capture employed 5' RACE. Data came from an Illumina NovaSeq 6000. The public reads were reprocessed in TCRdb via fastp at Q25 and MiXCR, keeping in-frame beta chains. Every distinct CDR3 protein forms one entry, paired with its most common genes and DNA. A total of about 240,000 distinct CDR3 sequences appear in this sample, about 3.7% of them only once. The ten largest clones add up to around 19% of the sample. Specimen: PBMCs, collected 15 days after the yellow fever booster vaccination. Receptor source: a man aged 18 to 35 who received the YFV17D yellow fever vaccine.

This clonotype was picked up many times. The gene calls are TRBV5-1 and TRBJ2-5; D not resolved. From germline, CDR1 is SGHRS and CDR2 YFSETQ. V was trimmed by 0 bases and J by 3 bases, leaving 12 bases between them. The CDR3 length is 15 residues. The CDR3 reads CASSLDAAGKETQYF. The CDR3 DNA sequence: TGCGCCAGCAGCTTGGATGCCGCTGGTAAAGAGACCCAGTACTTC.

This clonotype was detected many times. This chain uses TRBV7-2 with TRBJ1-2; D perhaps matches TRBD1 (6 bases). The CDR3 length is 13 residues. V was shortened by 3 bases and J by 6 bases, with 11 bases between the two germline ends. Germline CDR1 SGHTA, CDR2 FQGNSA. In DNA, the CDR3 is TGTGCCAGCAGCTTGGGCAGGGGAAATGGCTACACCTTC. Amino acids: CASSLGRGNGYTF.

At least ten counts were recorded for this clonotype. V is TRBV29-1 and J is TRBJ2-2, with TRBD2 identical over 7 bases. Germline CDR1 is SQVTM and CDR2 is ANQGSEA. With V trimmed by 6 bases and J by 1 base, 8 bases remained unmatched. This CDR3 has 15 amino acids. The CDR3 sequence is CSVGGIGVNTGELFF. DNA for the CDR3: TGCAGCGTGGGGGGGATAGGAGTGAACACCGGGGAGCTGTTTTTT.

This clonotype was detected many times. This chain uses TRBV24-1 with TRBJ2-2; D ambiguous. Per germline, CDR1 KGHDR and CDR2 SFDVKD. The V end lost 4 bases, the J end lost 5 bases, and 10 bases lay between the germline ends. This CDR3 is built from 14 residues. This CDR3 reads CATSEAGTTGELFF. The CDR3 nucleotides are TGTGCCACCAGTGAGGCCGGCACGACCGGGGAGCTGTTTTTT.

This clonotype was detected once. A much bigger clone sits one base away, suggesting this may be a read error. The CDR3 protein is CATSRGGRQYTEQFF. The CDR3 DNA reads TGTGCCACCAGCAGAGGCGGACGGCAATACACTGAGCAGTTCTTC. The chain has TRBV15 and TRBJ2-1; D unclear. The CDR3 has 15 residues. Per germline, CDR1 LNHNV and CDR2 YYDKDF (reference sequence).

In its sample, this clonotype was seen many times. This chain connects TRBV4-1 to TRBJ1-2; D is possibly TRBD1 (6 bases). Germline values: CDR1 MGHRA, CDR2 YSYEKL. The ends were cut back, 2 bases at V and 5 bases at J, with 12 bases in the middle. The CDR3 runs to 14 residues. In DNA, the CDR3 is TGCGCCAGCAGCCAACCCGGGACACATTATGGCTACACCTTC. Its translation: CASSQPGTHYGYTF.

This chain uses TRBV20-1 with TRBJ2-7; 9 positions match TRBD2. This CDR3 is 15 amino acids long. V trimming: 1 base; J trimming: 0 bases; junction bases outside the gene matches: 4. Germline CDR1 and CDR2: DFQATT and SNEGSKA (reference sequence). The CDR3 coding sequence is TGCAGTGCTAGAGGCTGGACTAGCGTCTCCTACGAGCAGTACTTC. This translates into CSARGWTSVSYEQYF.

This clonotype was detected ten times or more. The chain uses TRBV7-9 and TRBJ1-6, with 9 bases fitting TRBD1. Per germline, CDR1 SEHNR and CDR2 FQNEAQ (reference sequence). This CDR3 spans 15 amino acids. The J segment lost 10 bases and the V segment lost 1 base, leaving 5 bases of the junction unmatched. CDR3: CASSLEDRGISPLHF. CDR3 in DNA: TGTGCCAGCAGCTTAGAGGACAGGGGAATCTCACCCCTCCACTTT.

This clonotype occurred many times. The chain couples TRBV2 to TRBJ1-2; tentative D call: TRBD1 (6 bases). The CDR3 extends over 15 amino acids. Germline V gene data show CDR1 as SNHLY and CDR2 as FYNNEI. With 1 base removed from V and 8 bases from J, the gap between germline ends came to 17 bases. The CDR3 DNA follows: TGTGCCAGCAGTGAAGGTCGTCGGGGGGCGGTCGGCTACACCTTC. Protein product: CASSEGRRGAVGYTF.

Many counts were recorded for this clonotype. The chain links TRBV10-3 to TRBJ1-6; D gene unclear. Trimming shortened V by 4 bases and J by 0 bases, and 7 bases separated the two germline ends. The CDR3 covers 15 residues. The germline CDR1 and CDR2 sequences are ENHRY and SYGVKD. The CDR3, as DNA: TGTGCCATCAGTGGGTCAAGCTCCTATAATTCACCCCTCCACTTT. Translated, it gives CAISGSSSYNSPLHF.

This clonotype appeared many times. The V and J genes are TRBV5-1 and TRBJ1-2; D remains ambiguous. Deletions cut 3 bases from V and 4 bases from J, with 10 bases between. This CDR3 contains 13 residues. Germline V lookup: CDR1 SGHRS, CDR2 YFSETQ. DNA for the CDR3: TGCGCCAGCAGCTCCCCTATCTCCTATGGCTACACCTTC. Its protein product is CASSSPISYGYTF. Drawing the rest from reference TRBV5-1 and TRBJ1-2, the complete variable domain is KAGVTQTPRYLIKTRGQQVTLSCSPISGHRSVSWYQQTPGQGLQFLFEYFSETQRNKGNFPGRFSGRQFSNSRSEMNVSTLELGDSALYLCASSSPISYGYTFGSGTRLTVV.

Ten or more counts support this clonotype. This chain uses TRBV15 with TRBJ2-7; tentative D call: TRBD1 (6 bases). Germline V lookup: CDR1 LNHNV, CDR2 YYDKDF (reference sequence). CDR3 length equals 13 residues. Trimming removed 2 bases at V and 7 bases at J, with 12 bases between. The CDR3 is CATSRLTGGEQYV. The CDR3, as DNA: TGTGCCACCAGCAGATTGACAGGAGGTGAGCAGTACGTC.